The clone carrying this T cell receptor beta chain turned up a few times. Its specificity is not known. Combining a sample-barcoded 5' primer with a J-beta primer mix, a second PCR ran for about 6 to 12 cycles. One entry per CDR3 protein results from TCRdb running MiXCR on the 5' RACE reads. In the table there are about 1.1 million distinct CDR3 sequences, around two fifths of which are singletons. The data originate from a study of blood T cells in healthy people across ages. General study results and limits: More naive CD4+ cells and higher diversity were found in long-lived than in aged donors. Observed TCR beta diversity per million T cells went down as age went up. This fall followed a roughly linear course with age.

Germline V CDR1 and CDR2: DFQATT, SNEGSKA (reference sequence). V was pared by 0 bases and J by 0 bases, with 6 bases between. The CDR3 length is 14 residues. The material sequenced was blood. The chain couples TRBV20-1 to TRBJ1-5; D unresolved. The sequence was obtained from a man aged 18-30 years in good health. This CDR3 is CSARDEYSNQPQHF. As DNA, the CDR3 is TGCAGTGCTAGAGACGAATATAGCAATCAGCCCCAGCATTTT.